Each of the 30 T cell receptor beta chains below was sequenced from the same sample in a study of T-cell reconstitution after alpha-beta-depleted transplantation in children. TCRbeta library preparation incorporated unique molecular identifiers. TCRdb itself ran the PCR reads through MiXCR, one entry per CDR3 protein. Here the sample spans some 200,000 distinct CDR3 sequences, approximately 9.9% being singletons. Sequenced here: PBMCs from the stem cell graft donor, sampled from the stem cell graft. The receptor source for this set is a human donor who donated a stem cell graft to a child with SCID.

This clonotype appeared many times. This sequence joins TRBV5-1 and TRBJ1-1, with no clear D. V was clipped by 0 bases and J by 1 base, with 16 bases between them. CDR1 is SGHRS and CDR2 is YFSETQ in the germline V gene. This CDR3 has 17 amino acids. The CDR3 DNA reads as TGCGCCAGCAGCTTGGGGCCCGGTGGCCGGGGGAACACTGAAGCTTTCTTT. Its translation: CASSLGPGGRGNTEAFF.

In this sample, this clonotype turned up many times. The CDR3 nucleotides are TGCGCCAGCAGCCAAGTCTTAGCGGGGGCCGCTTACAATGAGCAGTTCTTC. Translation: CASSQVLAGAAYNEQFF. J is TRBJ2-1 and V is TRBV4-1, with 9 bases aligning to TRBD2. V shed 1 base, J shed 4 bases, and the junction held 8 bases outside the gene matches. CDR3 length: 17 residues. CDR1 is MGHRA, CDR2 YSYEKL, per germline.

This clonotype was recorded at least ten times. The chain combines TRBV5-1 with TRBJ2-3; D unresolved. This CDR3 has 14 residues. Trimming took 0 bases from V and 2 from J, leaving 7 bases between them. The germline V gene encodes CDR1 SGHRS and CDR2 YFSETQ. In DNA, the CDR3 is TGCGCCAGCAGCTTGGGCGATGCCACAGATACGCAGTATTTT. This gives the protein CASSLGDATDTQYF.

This clonotype was seen repeatedly, ten times or more. The chain carries TRBV5-1 and TRBJ2-6, with no clear D. With 1 base removed from V and 4 bases from J, the gap between germline ends came to 9 bases. In germline, CDR1 is SGHRS, CDR2 YFSETQ. CDR3 length equals 15 residues. CDR3 sequence (DNA): TGCGCCAGCAGCTTGACGGTTCCCGGGGCCAACGTCCTGACTTTC. It codes for CASSLTVPGANVLTF.

This clonotype came up many times. The chain employs TRBV20-1 and TRBJ2-2, with 8 nucleotides matching TRBD1. After removal of 5 bases from V and 1 base from J, the junction contained 6 bases not matched to a gene. The CDR3 loop spans 15 amino acids. CDR1 DFQATT and CDR2 SNEGSKA come from the germline V gene (reference sequence). The CDR3 sequence: CSALRGRGNTGELFF. The CDR3 DNA reads as TGCAGTGCTCTCAGGGGGCGCGGGAACACCGGGGAGCTGTTTTTT.

This clonotype has a count of ten or more. CDR3 DNA sequence: TGCAGTGCCCACGACAGGGTTGGGTACGAGCAGTACTTC. Protein sequence: CSAHDRVGYEQYF. The gene calls are TRBV20-1 and TRBJ2-7; TRBD1 agrees at 7 bases. Looked up from germline, CDR1 is DFQATT and CDR2 is SNEGSKA (reference sequence). This CDR3 contains 13 residues. Trimming at V came to 6 bases and at J to 4 bases, leaving 9 bases not matched to a gene.

This clonotype was counted ten times or more. The rearrangement joins TRBV6-1 to TRBJ2-2, with 7 bases fitting TRBD2. The CDR3 has 14 amino acids. Germline loops: CDR1 MNHNS, CDR2 SASEGT. The ends lost 7 bases at V and 5 bases at J; junction bases unmatched: 7. This CDR3 reads CASIERGKTGELFF. In DNA, the CDR3 is TGTGCCAGCATCGAGCGGGGTAAAACCGGGGAGCTGTTTTTT.

This clonotype was counted at least ten times. The rearrangement links TRBV18 to TRBJ1-2, with a tentative D call TRBD1 (6 bases). The germline gives CDR1 KGHSH, CDR2 LQKENI. V lost 6 bases and J lost 3, with 23 bases in between. The CDR3 loop spans 17 amino acids. Here the CDR3 reads CASSPGTTTLSDYGYTF. For the CDR3, the DNA is TGTGCCAGCTCCCCCGGGACAACAACCCTATCGGACTATGGCTACACCTTC.

This clonotype was detected many times. The J gene is TRBJ1-3, the V gene TRBV7-2, with D perhaps TRBD1 (5 bases). The CDR3 is made up of 16 amino acids. Trimming removed 5 bases from V and 3 bases from J, with 17 bases in between. CDR1 is SGHTA and CDR2 is FQGNSA in the germline V gene. Here the CDR3 reads CASSPRWTMDGNTIYF. As DNA, the CDR3 is TGTGCCAGCAGCCCCCGGTGGACAATGGATGGAAACACCATATATTTT.

The rearrangement joins TRBV6-1 to TRBJ2-3, with a possible D match to TRBD1 (5 bases). The CDR3 contains 14 residues. The germline V gene has CDR1 MNHNS and CDR2 SASEGT. Trimming stripped 6 bases from V and 1 base from J, with 11 bases between. CDR3 sequence (DNA): TGTGCCAGCAGAGAGGCCAGGGGCACAGATACGCAGTATTTT. This translates into CASREARGTDTQYF.

The table lists this clonotype with a few counts. This rearrangement joins TRBV6-1 to TRBJ2-5; 7 bases map to TRBD2. This CDR3 region has 14 residues. The J segment lost 5 bases and the V segment lost 6 bases, leaving 9 bases of the junction unmatched. Germline CDR1 and CDR2: MNHNS and SASEGT. The CDR3 coding sequence is TGTGCCAGCAGCCCTGGACTAGGAAGGGAGACCCAGTACTTC. It yields the protein CASSPGLGRETQYF.

Ten or more counts support this clonotype. The V gene is TRBV5-6, the J gene TRBJ2-3; the D is unclear. The germline V gene encodes CDR1 SGHDT and CDR2 YYEEEE. The CDR3 has 12 amino acids. Trimming stripped 3 bases from V and 4 bases from J, with 6 bases between. CDR3: CASSSMADTQYF. The DNA of the CDR3 is TGTGCCAGCAGCTCGATGGCAGATACGCAGTATTTT.

The chain combines TRBV20-1 with TRBJ2-4, with D perhaps matching TRBD1 (5 bases). V lost 0 bases, J lost 3 bases, and 12 bases lay in between. The CDR3 runs 15 residues. Germline CDR1 reads DFQATT; CDR2 reads SNEGSKA (reference sequence). In nucleotides, the CDR3 is TGCAGTGCTAGAGATGTGGGGCTGGGCAAAAACATTCAGTACTTC. It translates to CSARDVGLGKNIQYF.

This clonotype was seen repeatedly, ten times or more. The rearrangement joins TRBV6-5 to TRBJ1-1, with a tentative D call TRBD1 (5 bases). The CDR3 loop spans 15 amino acids. V dropped 4 bases and J dropped 0 bases, with 12 bases sitting between them. Germline V gene data show CDR1 as MNHEY and CDR2 as SVGAGI. CDR3 DNA sequence: TGTGCCAGCAGTTTATCTGGGACGGTGAACACTGAAGCTTTCTTT. Amino acids: CASSLSGTVNTEAFF.

This clonotype was seen many times. The rearrangement links TRBV20-1 to TRBJ1-2; D not resolved. The CDR3 has 14 residues. Trimming shortened V by 6 bases and J by 3 bases, and 17 bases separated the two germline ends. Germline CDR1 is DFQATT and CDR2 is SNEGSKA (reference sequence). The CDR3 is CSAMVTQVDYGYTF. CDR3 in DNA: TGCAGTGCGATGGTTACGCAGGTTGACTATGGCTACACCTTC.

The genes are TRBV29-1 and TRBJ1-4, with D perhaps TRBD1 (5 bases). The germline V gene encodes CDR1 SQVTM and CDR2 ANQGSEA. The length of the CDR3 is 13 residues. Trimming took off 7 bases at V and 10 bases at J, with 19 bases between the two ends. The CDR3 region is CSAGTDGLGKLFF. The DNA of the CDR3 is TGCAGCGCTGGGACGGACGGTTTGGGAAAACTGTTTTTT.

This clonotype was counted ten times or more. The CDR3 reads CASSLGAGGGAGDTQYF. The CDR3 nucleotides read TGCGCCAGCAGCTTGGGCGCTGGCGGGGGGGCTGGTGATACGCAGTATTTT. The chain links TRBV5-1 to TRBJ2-3; 9 bases agree with TRBD2. The length of the CDR3 is 17 residues. Germline V gene data show CDR1 as SGHRS and CDR2 as YFSETQ. The J segment lost 6 bases and the V segment lost 0 bases, leaving 11 bases of the junction unmatched.

The chain uses TRBV7-6 and TRBJ2-7, with D perhaps matching TRBD1 (6 bases). The length of the CDR3 is 13 residues. Trimming shortened V by 1 base and J by 4 bases, and 8 bases separated the two germline ends. Germline CDR1 reads SGHVS; CDR2 reads FNYEAQ. CDR3 bases: TGTGCCAGCAGCTTAGACGGACAGTACGAGCAGTACTTC. Amino acid sequence: CASSLDGQYEQYF.

This clonotype was seen many times. This chain uses TRBV5-1 with TRBJ2-7; the match to TRBD1 covers 7 bases. The CDR3 covers 15 residues. V gave up 2 bases and J gave up 0 bases; unmatched junction bases: 5. CDR1 is SGHRS and CDR2 is YFSETQ in the germline V gene. The chain's CDR3 is CASSLWAGGSYEQYF. CDR3 nucleotides: TGCGCCAGCAGCTTATGGGCAGGGGGCTCCTACGAGCAGTACTTC.

This clonotype was detected ten times or more. V usage is TRBV5-1 and J usage is TRBJ2-1, with a tentative D call TRBD2 (7 bases). V lost 0 bases to trimming and J lost 8 bases, with 12 bases between them. Germline V gene lookup returns CDR1 SGHRS and CDR2 YFSETQ. This CDR3 is built from 14 residues. CDR3 coding DNA: TGCGCCAGCAGCTTGGTGGCGGGGGCCGATGAGCAGTTCTTC. It translates to CASSLVAGADEQFF.

This rearrangement joins TRBV20-1 to TRBJ2-5; no clear D. Germline loops: CDR1 DFQATT, CDR2 SNEGSKA (reference sequence). This CDR3 comprises 15 residues. The V end lost 0 bases, the J end lost 3 bases, and 14 bases lay between the germline ends. This CDR3 is CSARDPANRKETQYF. CDR3 in DNA: TGCAGTGCTAGAGATCCTGCAAACCGGAAAGAGACCCAGTACTTC.

This clonotype was found a few times. This rearrangement joins TRBV4-1 to TRBJ1-1, with D possibly matching TRBD1 (6 bases). The V gene lost 1 base and the J gene lost 1 base, with 28 bases spanning the gap. CDR1 and CDR2 (germline): MGHRA, YSYEKL. The CDR3 consists of 21 residues. CDR3 sequence (DNA): TGCGCCAGCAGCCAAGGGCCCTTCTATTACCCGGCGGGGGCTCCGAACACTGAAGCTTTCTTT. Translated, it gives CASSQGPFYYPAGAPNTEAFF.

This clonotype was picked up many times. This chain joins TRBV5-1 and TRBJ2-7; D not certain. With 1 base removed from V and 4 bases from J, the gap between germline ends came to 12 bases. The CDR3 has 14 amino acids. CDR1 and CDR2 (germline): SGHRS, YFSETQ. CDR3 sequence (DNA): TGCGCCAGCAGCTTGCAGGCCCTTGGTTACGAGCAGTACTTC. Amino acids: CASSLQALGYEQYF.

At least ten counts were recorded for this clonotype. The genes are TRBV5-1 and TRBJ1-4; 7 bases are a match to TRBD1. The CDR3 is made up of 15 amino acids. Per the germline V gene, CDR1 is SGHRS and CDR2 is YFSETQ. Unmatched junction bases numbered 11, after V lost 4 bases and J lost 8 bases. The CDR3: CASSNTGTAGEKLFF. The CDR3 coding sequence is TGCGCCAGCAGCAACACCGGGACAGCAGGGGAAAAACTGTTTTTT.

Many counts were recorded for this clonotype. The chain joins TRBV4-3 to TRBJ1-4; a possible D gene is TRBD1 (5 bases). Germline CDR1 is LGHNA and CDR2 is YSLEER. The CDR3 extends over 17 amino acids. The V end lost 4 bases, the J end lost 6 bases, and 21 bases lay between the germline ends. CDR3 coding DNA: TGCGCCAGCAGCCCAGGGCGGCTTGCGGAACAACATGAAAAACTGTTTTTT. Translation gives CASSPGRLAEQHEKLFF.

This clonotype was recorded at least ten times. The chain carries TRBV9 and TRBJ2-7, with 7 positions matching TRBD2. Trimming at V came to 5 bases and at J to 6 bases, leaving 11 bases not matched to a gene. Looked up from germline, CDR1 is SGDLS and CDR2 is YYNGEE. The CDR3 totals 14 residues. DNA of the CDR3: TGTGCCAGCAGTCCTTGGGGAGGGGTCTCCGAGCAGTACTTC. Translating it yields CASSPWGGVSEQYF.

This clonotype came up many times. As DNA, the CDR3 is TGTGCCAGCAGCCCCCCCGGTATAGGGATCGTCGGGGAGCTGTTTTTT. The encoded protein is CASSPPGIGIVGELFF. The rearrangement uses TRBV12-3 or TRBV12-4 and TRBJ2-2; D call uncertain. With 6 bases removed from V and 7 bases from J, the gap between germline ends came to 21 bases. The length of the CDR3 is 16 residues.

This clonotype was recorded at least ten times. The chain has TRBV6-5 and TRBJ1-1; D possibly corresponds to TRBD1 (6 bases). Germline V gene data show CDR1 as MNHEY and CDR2 as SVGAGI. Trimming removed 0 bases from V and 10 bases from J, with 15 bases in between. The CDR3 covers 14 residues. CDR3 sequence reads: CASSYSRTDPGAFF. CDR3 bases: TGTGCCAGCAGTTACTCCAGGACAGACCCTGGAGCTTTCTTT.

V is TRBV5-5 and J is TRBJ1-1, with 11 bases that match TRBD1. Trimming cost V 6 bases and J 4 bases; bases outside gene matches: 8. CDR3 length equals 15 residues. The germline gives CDR1 SGHKS, CDR2 YYEKEE (reference sequence). CDR3 residues: CASKMGQGVGTEAFF. The CDR3 DNA reads TGTGCCAGCAAAATGGGACAGGGGGTGGGCACTGAAGCTTTCTTT.

This clonotype rates as medium-sized (0.01 to 0.1%). This rearrangement joins TRBV7-2 to TRBJ2-3; a weak D match, TRBD2 (6 bases). Trimming left V 5 bases short and J 8 bases short, with 17 bases between. Germline V gives CDR1 SGHTA, CDR2 FQGNSA. The CDR3 extends over 14 amino acids. The CDR3 loop is CASSLSRLGGTQYF. The CDR3 DNA reads as TGTGCCAGCAGCCTATCTAGGCTGGGGGGTACGCAGTATTTT. Full variable domain (missing parts from reference TRBV7-2 and TRBJ2-3): GAGVSQSPSNKVTEKGKDVELRCDPISGHTALYWYRQSLGQGLEFLIYFQGNSAPDKSGLPSDRFSAERTGGSVSTLTIQRTQQEDSAVYLCASSLSRLGGTQYFGPGTRLTVL.